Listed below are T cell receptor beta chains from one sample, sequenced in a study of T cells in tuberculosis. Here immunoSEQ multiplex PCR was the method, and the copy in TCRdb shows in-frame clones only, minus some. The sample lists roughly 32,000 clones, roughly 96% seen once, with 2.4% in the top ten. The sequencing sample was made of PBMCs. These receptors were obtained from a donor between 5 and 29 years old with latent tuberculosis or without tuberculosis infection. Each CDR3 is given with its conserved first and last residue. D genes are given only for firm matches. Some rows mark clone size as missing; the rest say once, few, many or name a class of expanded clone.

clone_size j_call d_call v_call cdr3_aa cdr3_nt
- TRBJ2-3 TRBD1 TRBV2 CASSEQGVSTDTQYF TGTGCCAGCAGTGAACAGGGGGTGAGCACAGATACGCAGTATTTT
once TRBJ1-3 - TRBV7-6 CASSLAHEPGNTIYF TGTGCCAGCAGCTTAGCCCATGAGCCTGGAAACACCATATATTTT
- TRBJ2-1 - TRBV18 CASSPGLNNEQFF TGTGCCAGCTCACCGGGACTTAACAATGAGCAGTTCTTC
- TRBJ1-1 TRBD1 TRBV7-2 CASNIDRAGTEAFF TGTGCCAGCAACATCGACAGGGCGGGCACTGAAGCTTTCTTT
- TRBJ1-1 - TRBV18 CASSPGQNTEAFF TGTGCCAGCTCACCAGGACAGAACACTGAAGCTTTCTTT
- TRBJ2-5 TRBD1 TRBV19 CASANSRSRGRVGTQYF TGTGCCAGTGCAAACTCGAGATCAAGGGGGCGCGTGGGGACCCAGTACTTC
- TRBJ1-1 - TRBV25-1 CASSRVKEGTEAFF TGTGCCAGCAGCAGGGTTAAGGAGGGTACTGAAGCTTTCTTT
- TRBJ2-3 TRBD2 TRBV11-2 CASSTTAGLAKPTDTQYF TGTGCCAGCAGTACAACAGCGGGACTAGCGAAACCCACAGATACGCAGTATTTT
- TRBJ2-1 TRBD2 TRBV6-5 CASTSGLAEDNEQFF TGTGCCAGCACCTCCGGACTAGCGGAAGACAATGAGCAGTTCTTC
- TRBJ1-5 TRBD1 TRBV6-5 CASRPTGGVNQPQHF TGTGCCAGCAGACCAACAGGGGGAGTCAATCAGCCCCAGCATTTT
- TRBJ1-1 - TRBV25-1 CASSGRMNTEAFF TGTGCCAGCAGTGGGCGGATGAACACTGAAGCTTTCTTT
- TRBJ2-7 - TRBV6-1 CASSDEAAGGYEQYF TGTGCCAGCAGTGATGAAGCGGCAGGAGGGTACGAGCAGTACTTC
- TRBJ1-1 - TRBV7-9 CASSWDGGAFF TGTGCCAGCAGCTGGGACGGGGGAGCTTTCTTT
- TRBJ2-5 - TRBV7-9 CASSFRGARETQYF TGTGCCAGCAGCTTTCGGGGGGCGCGGGAGACCCAGTACTTC
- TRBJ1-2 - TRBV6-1 CASSRTGRSYTF TGTGCCAGCAGTCGTACAGGTAGGAGCTACACCTTC
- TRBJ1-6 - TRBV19 CASNRPRGLVESPLHF TGTGCCAGTAACCGACCTAGGGGGTTGGTGGAATCACCCCTCCACTTT
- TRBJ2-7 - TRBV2 CASSEWPGPAYEQYF TGTGCCAGCAGTGAATGGCCAGGGCCGGCCTACGAGCAGTACTTC
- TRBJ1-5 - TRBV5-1 CASSPSWGGGQPQHF TGCGCCAGCAGCCCGAGCTGGGGAGGGGGTCAGCCCCAGCATTTT
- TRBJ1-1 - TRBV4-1 CASSQDAGDTEAFF TGCGCCAGCAGCCAAGATGCAGGGGACACTGAAGCTTTCTTT
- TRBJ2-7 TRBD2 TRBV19 CASSIDHERGFYEQYF TGTGCCAGTAGTATAGATCATGAGCGGGGGTTCTACGAGCAGTACTTC
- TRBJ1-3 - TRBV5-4 CASSLDRSSGNTIYF TGTGCCAGCAGCTTGGACAGGAGCTCTGGAAACACCATATATTTT